This TCR beta chain was recovered during a study of T cell repertoires in ileal Crohn's disease. Turning to the study itself: Every patient was operated on for stricturing (about 60%) or penetrating (approximately 40%) complications.

TCRdb's copy holds only in-frame clones and misses some; the assay was immunoSEQ multiplex PCR. The table shows 25,000 to 35,000 clones, with roughly 81% occurring only once. Notes on this clone: What it binds is unknown.

Study observations and caveats: Compared with CD4 T cells, sorted CD8 cells carried more expanded clones. Every patient over 26.8% clonality showed endoscopic recurrence.

V shed 0 bases, J shed 6 bases, and the junction held 9 bases outside the gene matches. Germline loops: CDR1 SGDLS, CDR2 YYNGEE. The CDR3 totals 16 residues. The sequenced sample consisted of ileal tissue. The rearrangement links TRBV9 to TRBJ1-2; 9 nucleotides agree with TRBD1. The sequence derives from an adult with Crohn's disease. CDR3 nucleotides: TGTGCCAGCAGCGTAGCTACAGTGGGGACAGGGCATGGCTACACCTTC. This encodes CASSVATVGTGHGYTF.